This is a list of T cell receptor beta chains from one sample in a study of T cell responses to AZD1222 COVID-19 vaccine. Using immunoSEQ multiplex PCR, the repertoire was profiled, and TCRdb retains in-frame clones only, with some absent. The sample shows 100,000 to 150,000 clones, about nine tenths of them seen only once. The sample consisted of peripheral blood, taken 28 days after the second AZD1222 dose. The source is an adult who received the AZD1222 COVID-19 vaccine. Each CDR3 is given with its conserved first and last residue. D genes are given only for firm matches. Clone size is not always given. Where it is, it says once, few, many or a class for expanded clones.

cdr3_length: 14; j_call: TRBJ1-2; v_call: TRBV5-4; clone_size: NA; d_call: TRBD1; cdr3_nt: TGTGCCAGCAGCCGAGAAACCGGGACAGGGGACTACACCTTC; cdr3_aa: CASSRETGTGDYTF
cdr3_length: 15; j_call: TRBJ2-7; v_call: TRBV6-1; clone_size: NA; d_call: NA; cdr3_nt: TGTGCCAGCAGTGAAGCCCCGGGCAGGGTCTACGAGCAGTACTTC; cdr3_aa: CASSEAPGRVYEQYF
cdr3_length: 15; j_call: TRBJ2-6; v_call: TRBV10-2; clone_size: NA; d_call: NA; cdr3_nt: TGCGCCAGCAGTGAGTCCCTCTCTGGGGCCAACGTCCTGACTTTC; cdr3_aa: CASSESLSGANVLTF
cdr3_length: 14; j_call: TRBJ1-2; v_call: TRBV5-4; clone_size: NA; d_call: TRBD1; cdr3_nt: TGTGCCAGCAGTCCAGGAGGGGGCGGATATGGCTACACCTTC; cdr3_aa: CASSPGGGGYGYTF
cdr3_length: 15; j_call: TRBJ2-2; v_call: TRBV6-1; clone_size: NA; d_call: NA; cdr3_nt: TGTGCCAGCAGTGATAGAGGGGTCAACACCGGGGAGCTGTTTTTT; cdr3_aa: CASSDRGVNTGELFF
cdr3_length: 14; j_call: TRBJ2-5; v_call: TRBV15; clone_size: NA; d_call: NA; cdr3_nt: TGTGCCACCAGCAGAGTCGGGAAGGGAGAGACCCAGTACTTC; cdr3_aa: CATSRVGKGETQYF
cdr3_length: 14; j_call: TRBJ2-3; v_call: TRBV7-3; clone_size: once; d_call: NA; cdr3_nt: TGTGCCAGCAGCTTAGGACAAAAAAACCGGGCGCAGTATTTT; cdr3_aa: CASSLGQKNRAQYF
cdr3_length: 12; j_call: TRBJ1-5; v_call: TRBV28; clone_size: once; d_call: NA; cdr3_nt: TGTGCCAGCAGAGAGACTAATCAGCCCCAGCATTTT; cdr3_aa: CASRETNQPQHF
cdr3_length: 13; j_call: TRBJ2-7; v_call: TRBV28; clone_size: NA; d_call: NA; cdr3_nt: TGTGCCAGCAGCCCCCGGATGGGGGGCGAGCAGTACTTC; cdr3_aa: CASSPRMGGEQYF
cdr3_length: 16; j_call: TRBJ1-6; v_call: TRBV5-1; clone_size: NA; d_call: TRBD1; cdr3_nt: TGCGCCAGCAGCCAAGAGCCGACAGGGGATAATTCACCCCTCCACTTT; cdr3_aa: CASSQEPTGDNSPLHF
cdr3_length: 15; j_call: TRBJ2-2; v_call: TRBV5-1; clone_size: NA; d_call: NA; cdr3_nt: TGCGCCAGCAGCCTTGATGCCGGCGTCCCCGGGGAGCTGTTTTTT; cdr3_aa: CASSLDAGVPGELFF